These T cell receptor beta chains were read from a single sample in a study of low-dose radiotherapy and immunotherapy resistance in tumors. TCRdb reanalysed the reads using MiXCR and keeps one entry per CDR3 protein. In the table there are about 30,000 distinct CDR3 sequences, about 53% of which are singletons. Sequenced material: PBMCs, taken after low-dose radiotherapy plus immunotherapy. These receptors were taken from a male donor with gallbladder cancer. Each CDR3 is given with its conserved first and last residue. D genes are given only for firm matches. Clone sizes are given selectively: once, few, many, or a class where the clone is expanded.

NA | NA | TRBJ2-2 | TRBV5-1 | TGCGCCAGCAGCTATCATTCTGGGGAGCTGTTTTTT | CASSYHSGELFF
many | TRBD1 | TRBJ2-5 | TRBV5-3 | TGTGCCAGCAGCTACCGGACAGGGGGCCCAGAGACCCAGTACTTC | CASSYRTGGPETQYF
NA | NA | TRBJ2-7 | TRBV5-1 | TGCGCCAGCAGGGAGACCTACGAGCAGTACTTC | CASRETYEQYF
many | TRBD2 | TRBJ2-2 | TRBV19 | TGTGCCAGTAGTGGTAGCGGGAGGGTTTCTAACGGGGAGCTGTTTTTT | CASSGSGRVSNGELFF
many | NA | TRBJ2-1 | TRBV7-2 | TGTGCCAGCAGCCTAGACTACAATGAGCAGTTCTTC | CASSLDYNEQFF
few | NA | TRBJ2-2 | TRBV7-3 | TGTGCCAGCAGCGTGGAGCCGAGGGACACCGGGGAGCTGTTTTTT | CASSVEPRDTGELFF
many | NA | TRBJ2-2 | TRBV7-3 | TGTGCCAGCAGCTCCCGGGCTTCGAACACCGGGGAGCTGTTTTTT | CASSSRASNTGELFF
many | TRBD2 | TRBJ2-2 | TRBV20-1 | TGCAGTGCCCGCATTGGGGGGGCCGGGGAGCTGTTTTTT | CSARIGGAGELFF
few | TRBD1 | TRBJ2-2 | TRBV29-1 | TGCAGCGGGGAGAGGGGGCCCGGGGAGCTGTTTTTT | CSGERGPGELFF
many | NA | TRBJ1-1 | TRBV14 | TGTGCCAGCAGCCAACTTGGCAGGATCGTGGTAGCTTTCTTT | CASSQLGRIVVAFF
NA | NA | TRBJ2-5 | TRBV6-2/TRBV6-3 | TGTGCCAGCACCGAACAAGAGACCCAGTACTTC | CASTEQETQYF
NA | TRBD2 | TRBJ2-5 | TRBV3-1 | TGTGCCAGCATTCCTAGCGGGAGGACCCAAGAGACCCAGTACTTC | CASIPSGRTQETQYF
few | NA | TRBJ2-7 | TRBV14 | TGTGCCAGCGCTTCGGGGACCTACGAGCAGTACTTC | CASASGTYEQYF
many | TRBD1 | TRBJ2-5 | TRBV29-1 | TGCAGCGTCCCTGGACAGGGGGCCAAGACCCAGTACTTC | CSVPGQGAKTQYF
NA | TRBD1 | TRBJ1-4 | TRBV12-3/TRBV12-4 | TGTGCCAGCAGTCCGACAGGGTTGAATGAAAAACTGTTTTTT | CASSPTGLNEKLFF
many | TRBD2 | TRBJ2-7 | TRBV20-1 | TGCAGTGCGGGGAGGACTAGCAGAACCTACTACGAGCAGTACTTC | CSAGRTSRTYYEQYF
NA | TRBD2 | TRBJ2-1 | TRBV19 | TGTGCCAGTAAACCGCTAGCGGGAGGGACAAATGAGCAGTTCTTC | CASKPLAGGTNEQFF
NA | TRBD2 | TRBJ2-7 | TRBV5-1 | TGCGCCAGCAGCTTATCTAGCGGGAGTGTCCCCGAGCAGTACTTC | CASSLSSGSVPEQYF
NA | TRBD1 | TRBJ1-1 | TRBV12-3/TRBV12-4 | TGTGCCAGCAGCCCGACAGGGGTCCCTGAAGCTTTCTTT | CASSPTGVPEAFF
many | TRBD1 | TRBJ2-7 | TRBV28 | TGTGCCAGCAGTTTAGTTGGTAGAGGGTGGGGGTCCGACAGGGCCGTCAGGTTCGAGCAGTACTTC | CASSLVGRGWGSDRAVRFEQYF
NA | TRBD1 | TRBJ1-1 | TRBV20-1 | TGCAGTGCTAGACGCGACAGGGTTGAGTACACTGAAGCTTTCTTT | CSARRDRVEYTEAFF
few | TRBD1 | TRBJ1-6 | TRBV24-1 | TGTGCCACCAGAGACAGGGATAATTCACCCCTCCACTTT | CATRDRDNSPLHF
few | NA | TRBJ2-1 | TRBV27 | TGTGCCAGCAGTTTATCGATAAGAAGTTGGACGGGCTACAATGAGCAGTTCTTC | CASSLSIRSWTGYNEQFF
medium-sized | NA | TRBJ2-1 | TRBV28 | TGTGCCAGCAGTTTACAGTTTGCCAATGAGCAGTTCTTC | CASSLQFANEQFF
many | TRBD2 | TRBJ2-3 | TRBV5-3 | TGTGCCAGAAGCAGAAAGCGGGATCTACGCACAGATACGCAGTATTTT | CARSRKRDLRTDTQYF
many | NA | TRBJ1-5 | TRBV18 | TGTGCCAGCTCACCGGTTGCACTTAGCAATCAGCCCCAGCATTTT | CASSPVALSNQPQHF
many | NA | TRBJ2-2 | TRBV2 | TGTGCCAGCAGTGTAGGCGGAAACACCGGGGAGCTGTTTTTT | CASSVGGNTGELFF
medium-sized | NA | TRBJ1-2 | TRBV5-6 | TGTGCCAGCAGCTTCGCCGGACAGCCCTATGGCTACACCTTC | CASSFAGQPYGYTF
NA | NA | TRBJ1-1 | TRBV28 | TGTGCCGTCGCCTCCCGGGGGGCGCGCACTGAAGCTTTCTTT | CAVASRGARTEAFF
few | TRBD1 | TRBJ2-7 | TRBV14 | TGTGCCAGCAGCCACGGGACAGCGAACCCCGTCCCAGCCTACGAGCAGTACTTC | CASSHGTANPVPAYEQYF
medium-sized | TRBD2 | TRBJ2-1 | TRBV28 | TGTGCCAGCAGTTCCCTTATAGCGGGAGAATTAGGAGTAGAGCAGTTCTTC | CASSSLIAGELGVEQFF
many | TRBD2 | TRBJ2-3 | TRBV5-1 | TGCGCCAGCAGCTTGGAGGGTAGCGGGGGGGCCACAGATACGCAGTATTTT | CASSLEGSGGATDTQYF
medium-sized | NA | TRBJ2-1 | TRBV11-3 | TGTGCCAGCAGCTTACCGGGATTGCTCAATGAGCAGTTCTTC | CASSLPGLLNEQFF
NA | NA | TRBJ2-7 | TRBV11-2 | TGTGCCAGCAGCCGTTCGGGACCAGGCTACGAGCAGTACTTC | CASSRSGPGYEQYF
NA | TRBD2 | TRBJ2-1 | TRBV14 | TGTGCCAGCAGCCCCGGGACTATTGAGCAGTTCTTC | CASSPGTIEQFF
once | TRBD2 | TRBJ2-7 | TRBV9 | TGTGCCAGCAGCCGGTCGGGGGGTCGGGTCGAGCAGTACTTC | CASSRSGGRVEQYF
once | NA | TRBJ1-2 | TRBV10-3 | TGTGCCATCAGTGACGGGGGCCCCGGATCACTTGGCTACACCTTC | CAISDGGPGSLGYTF
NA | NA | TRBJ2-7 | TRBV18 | TGTGCCAGCTCACCACCGTTCGAGCAGTACTTC | CASSPPFEQYF
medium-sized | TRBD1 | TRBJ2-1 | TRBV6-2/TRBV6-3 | TGTGCCAGCAGTGACAGGGGACAGGGGAATGAGCAGTTCTTC | CASSDRGQGNEQFF
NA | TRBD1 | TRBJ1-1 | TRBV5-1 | TGCGCCAGCAGCTTGAGGGGGCAGGACACTGAAGCTTTCTTT | CASSLRGQDTEAFF
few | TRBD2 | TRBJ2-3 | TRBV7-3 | TGTGCCAGCAGCGCCAGCGGGAGGGCCAGGGATACGCAGTATTTT | CASSASGRARDTQYF
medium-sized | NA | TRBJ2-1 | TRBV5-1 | TGCGCCAGCAGCTTGACGGGGGATGAGCAGTTCTTC | CASSLTGDEQFF
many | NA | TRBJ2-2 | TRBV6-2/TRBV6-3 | TGTGCCAGCAGTTACATGGCAGCCGGGGAGCTGTTTTTT | CASSYMAAGELFF
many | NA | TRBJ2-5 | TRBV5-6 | TGTGCCAGCAGCTTGGGGCAGAGGGCCTACGAGGAATTTTGGCAAGAGACCCAGTACTTC | CASSLGQRAYEEFWQETQYF
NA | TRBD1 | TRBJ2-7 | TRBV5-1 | TGCGCCAGCAGCACCGCGGGACAGGGCCCCTACGAGCAGTACTTC | CASSTAGQGPYEQYF
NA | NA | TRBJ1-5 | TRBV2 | TGTGCCAGCAGACCGGGACTTAGCAATCAGCCCCAGCATTTT | CASRPGLSNQPQHF
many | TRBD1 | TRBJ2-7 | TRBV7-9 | TGTGCCAGCAGCTCGTTGGACAGGACGGAGCAGTACTTC | CASSSLDRTEQYF
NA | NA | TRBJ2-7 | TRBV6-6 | TGTGCCAGCAGTTACAGTCCGAACTACGAGCAGTACTTC | CASSYSPNYEQYF
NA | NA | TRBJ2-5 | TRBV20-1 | TGCAGTGCTAGTTTAACAGGGTTCAACCAAGAGACCCAGTACTTC | CSASLTGFNQETQYF
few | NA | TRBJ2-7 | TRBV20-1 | TGCAGTGCTAGAGTCGGCAGCTACGAGCAGTACTTC | CSARVGSYEQYF